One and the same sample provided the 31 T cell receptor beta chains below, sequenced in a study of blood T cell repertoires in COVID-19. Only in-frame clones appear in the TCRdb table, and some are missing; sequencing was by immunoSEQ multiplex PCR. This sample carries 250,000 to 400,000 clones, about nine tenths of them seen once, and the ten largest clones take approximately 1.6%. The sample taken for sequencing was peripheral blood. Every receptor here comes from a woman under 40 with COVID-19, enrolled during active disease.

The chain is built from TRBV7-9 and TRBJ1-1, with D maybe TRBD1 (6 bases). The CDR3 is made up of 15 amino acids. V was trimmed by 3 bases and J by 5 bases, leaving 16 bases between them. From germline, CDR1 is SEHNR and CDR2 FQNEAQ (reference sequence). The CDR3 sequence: CASSFPGAGATEAFF. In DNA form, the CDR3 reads TGTGCCAGCAGCTTCCCCGGGGCAGGGGCTACTGAAGCTTTCTTT.

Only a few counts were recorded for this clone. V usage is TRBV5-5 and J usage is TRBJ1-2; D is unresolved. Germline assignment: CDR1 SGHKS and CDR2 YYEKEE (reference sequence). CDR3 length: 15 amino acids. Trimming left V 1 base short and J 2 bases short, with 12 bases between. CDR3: CASSLHGNSNYGYTF. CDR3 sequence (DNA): TGTGCCAGCAGCTTGCACGGAAATAGCAACTATGGCTACACCTTC.

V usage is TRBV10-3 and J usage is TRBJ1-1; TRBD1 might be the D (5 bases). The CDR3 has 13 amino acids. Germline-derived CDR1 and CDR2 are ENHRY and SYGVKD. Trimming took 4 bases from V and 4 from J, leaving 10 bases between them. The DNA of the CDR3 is TGTGCCATCAGTGTAAGGGGTAGCACTGAAGCTTTCTTT. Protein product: CAISVRGSTEAFF.

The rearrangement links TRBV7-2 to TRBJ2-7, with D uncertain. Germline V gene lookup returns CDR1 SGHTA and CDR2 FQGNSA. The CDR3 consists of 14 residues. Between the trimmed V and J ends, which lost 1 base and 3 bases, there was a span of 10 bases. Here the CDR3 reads CASSLGVANYEQYF. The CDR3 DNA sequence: TGTGCCAGCAGCTTAGGGGTAGCCAACTACGAGCAGTACTTC.

CDR3 protein: CASGTGSSYEQYF. CDR3 nucleotide sequence: TGCGCCAGCGGGACAGGGAGCTCCTACGAGCAGTACTTC. J is TRBJ2-7 and V is TRBV5-1; 9 bases map to TRBD1. V lost 7 bases, J lost 0 bases, and 2 bases stayed unmatched. This CDR3 comprises 13 residues. Germline V gene sequence: CDR1 SGHRS, CDR2 YFSETQ.

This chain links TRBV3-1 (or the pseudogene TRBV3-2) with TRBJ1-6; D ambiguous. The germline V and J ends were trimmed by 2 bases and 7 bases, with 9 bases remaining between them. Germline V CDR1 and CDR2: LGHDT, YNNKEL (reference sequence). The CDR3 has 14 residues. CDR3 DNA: TGTGCCAGCAGCCAATTACCAGGAAATTCACCCCTCCACTTT. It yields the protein CASSQLPGNSPLHF.

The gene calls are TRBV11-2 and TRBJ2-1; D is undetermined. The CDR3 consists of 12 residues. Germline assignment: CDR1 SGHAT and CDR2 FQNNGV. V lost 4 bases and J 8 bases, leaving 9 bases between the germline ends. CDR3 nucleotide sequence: TGTGCCAGCAGCTCCCGACTCCATGAGCAGTTCTTC. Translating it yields CASSSRLHEQFF. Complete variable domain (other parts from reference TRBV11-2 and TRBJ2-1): EAGVAQSPRYKIIEKRQSVAFWCNPISGHATLYWYQQILGQGPKLLIQFQNNGVVDDSQLPKDRFSAERLKGVDSTLKIQPAKLEDSAVYLCASSSRLHEQFFGPGTRLTVL.

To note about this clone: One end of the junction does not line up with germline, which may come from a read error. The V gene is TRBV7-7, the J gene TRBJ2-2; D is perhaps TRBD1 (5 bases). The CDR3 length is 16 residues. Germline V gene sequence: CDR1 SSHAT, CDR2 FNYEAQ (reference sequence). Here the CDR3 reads CASRAMPAVGTGELFF. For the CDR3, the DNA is TGTGCTAGCAGGGCAATGCCCGCTGTTGGCACCGGGGAGCTGTTTTTT.

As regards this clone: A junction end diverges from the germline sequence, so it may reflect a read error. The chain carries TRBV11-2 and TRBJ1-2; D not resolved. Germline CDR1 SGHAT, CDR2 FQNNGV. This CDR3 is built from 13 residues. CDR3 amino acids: CASSLTGSYGYTF. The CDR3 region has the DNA TGTGCCAGCAGCCTTACGGGGAGCTATGGCTATACCTTC.

CDR3 in amino acids: CASRLTGESPLHF. CDR3 sequence (DNA): TGTGCCAGCAGATTAACAGGGGAATCACCCCTCCACTTT. The rearrangement links TRBV12-3 or TRBV12-4 to TRBJ1-6; 7 nucleotides agree with TRBD1. J gave up 10 bases and V 6 bases, and 6 bases lay outside the gene matches. The CDR3 spans 13 residues.

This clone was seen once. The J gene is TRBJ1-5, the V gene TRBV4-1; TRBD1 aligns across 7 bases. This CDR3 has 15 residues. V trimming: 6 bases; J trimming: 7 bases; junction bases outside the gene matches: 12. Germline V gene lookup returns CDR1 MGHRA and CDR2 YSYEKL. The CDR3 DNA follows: TGCGCCAGCAGGGAAAGGTGGGGGGACAGCCAGCCCCAGCATTTT. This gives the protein CASRERWGDSQPQHF.

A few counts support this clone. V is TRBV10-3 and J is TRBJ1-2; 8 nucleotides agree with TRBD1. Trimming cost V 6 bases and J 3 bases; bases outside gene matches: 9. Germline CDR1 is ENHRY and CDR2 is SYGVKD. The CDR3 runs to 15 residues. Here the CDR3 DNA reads TGTGCCATCAGGCGGACAGGGACTGGTGACTATGGCTACACCTTC. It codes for CAIRRTGTGDYGYTF.

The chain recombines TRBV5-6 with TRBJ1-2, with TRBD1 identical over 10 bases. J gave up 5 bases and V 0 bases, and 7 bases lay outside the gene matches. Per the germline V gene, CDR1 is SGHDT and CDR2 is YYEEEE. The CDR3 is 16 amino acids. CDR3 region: CASSLVWTGGLYGYTF. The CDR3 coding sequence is TGTGCCAGCAGCTTGGTTTGGACAGGGGGACTATATGGCTACACCTTC. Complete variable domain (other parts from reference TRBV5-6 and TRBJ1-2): DAGVTQSPTHLIKTRGQQVTLRCSPKSGHDTVSWYQQALGQGPQFIFQYYEEEERQRGNFPDRFSGHQFPNYSSELNVNALLLGDSALYLCASSLVWTGGLYGYTFGSGTRLTVV.

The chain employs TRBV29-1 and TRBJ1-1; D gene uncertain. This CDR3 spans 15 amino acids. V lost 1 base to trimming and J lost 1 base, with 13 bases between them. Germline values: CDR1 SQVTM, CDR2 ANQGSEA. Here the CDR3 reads CSVEGGYSPNTEAFF. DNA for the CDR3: TGCAGCGTTGAAGGCGGTTATTCGCCGAACACTGAAGCTTTCTTT.

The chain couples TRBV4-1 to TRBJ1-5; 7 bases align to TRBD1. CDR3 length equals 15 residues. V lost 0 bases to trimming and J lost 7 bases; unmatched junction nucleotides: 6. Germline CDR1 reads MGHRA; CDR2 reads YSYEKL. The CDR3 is CASSQDGTARQPQHF. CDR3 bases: TGCGCCAGCAGCCAAGACGGGACAGCCAGACAGCCCCAGCATTTT.

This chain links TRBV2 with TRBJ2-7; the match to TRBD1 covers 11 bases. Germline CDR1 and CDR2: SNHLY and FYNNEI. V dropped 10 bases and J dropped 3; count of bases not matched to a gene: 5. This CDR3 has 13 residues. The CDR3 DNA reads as TGTGCCACAGAGGGACAGGGGGTCTACGAGCAGTACGTC. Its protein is CATEGQGVYEQYV.

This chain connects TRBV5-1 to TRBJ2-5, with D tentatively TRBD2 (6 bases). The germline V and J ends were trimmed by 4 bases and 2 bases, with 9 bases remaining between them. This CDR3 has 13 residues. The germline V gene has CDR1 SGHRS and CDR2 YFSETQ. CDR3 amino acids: CASSQDYQETQYF. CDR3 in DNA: TGCGCCAGCAGCCAGGACTATCAAGAGACCCAGTACTTC.

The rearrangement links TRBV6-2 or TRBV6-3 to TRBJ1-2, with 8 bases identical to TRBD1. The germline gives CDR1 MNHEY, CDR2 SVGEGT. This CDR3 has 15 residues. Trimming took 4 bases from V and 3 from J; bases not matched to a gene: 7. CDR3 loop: CASSSGTGRHYGYTF. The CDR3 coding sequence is TGTGCCAGCAGTTCAGGGACAGGACGGCACTATGGCTACACCTTC.

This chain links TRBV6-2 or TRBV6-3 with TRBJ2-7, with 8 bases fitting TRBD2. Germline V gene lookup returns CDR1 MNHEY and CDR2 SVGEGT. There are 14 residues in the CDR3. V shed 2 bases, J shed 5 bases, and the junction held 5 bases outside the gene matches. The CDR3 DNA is TGTGCCAGCAGTTACGGGGGACTAGTAAACGAGCAGTACTTC. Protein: CASSYGGLVNEQYF.

The CDR3 DNA reads TGCGCCAGCAGCCAAGATATCCCAGGATCCTACAATGAGCAGTTCTTC. Protein: CASSQDIPGSYNEQFF. V gene TRBV4-1 combines with J gene TRBJ2-1; D not resolved. CDR1 and CDR2 (germline): MGHRA, YSYEKL. Trimming removed 0 bases from V and 1 base from J, with 10 bases in between. The CDR3 runs to 16 residues.

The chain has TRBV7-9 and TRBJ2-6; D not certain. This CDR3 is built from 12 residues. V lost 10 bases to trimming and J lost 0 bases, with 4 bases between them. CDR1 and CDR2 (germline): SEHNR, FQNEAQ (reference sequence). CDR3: CAINSGANVLTF. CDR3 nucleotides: TGTGCCATCAACTCTGGGGCCAACGTCCTGACTTTC.

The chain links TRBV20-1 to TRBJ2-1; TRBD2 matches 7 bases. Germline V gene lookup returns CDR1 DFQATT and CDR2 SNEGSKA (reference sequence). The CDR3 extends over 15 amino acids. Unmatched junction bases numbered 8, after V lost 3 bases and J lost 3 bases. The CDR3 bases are TGCAGTGCTAGTACCGGGGGGTTTCACTACAATGAGCAGTTCTTC. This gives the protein CSASTGGFHYNEQFF.

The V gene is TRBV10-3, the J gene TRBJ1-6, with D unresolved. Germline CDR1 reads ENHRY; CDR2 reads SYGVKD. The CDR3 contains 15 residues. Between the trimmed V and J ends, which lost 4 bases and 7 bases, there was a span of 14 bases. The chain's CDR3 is CAISGPPNLNSPLHF. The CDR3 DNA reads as TGTGCCATCAGTGGTCCCCCGAACCTAAATTCACCCCTCCACTTT.

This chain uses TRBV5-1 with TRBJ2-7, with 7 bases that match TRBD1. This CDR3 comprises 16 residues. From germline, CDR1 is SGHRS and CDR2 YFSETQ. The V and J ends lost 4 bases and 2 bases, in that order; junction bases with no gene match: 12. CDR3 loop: CASSQDQDRIAYEQYF. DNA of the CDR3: TGCGCCAGCAGCCAGGACCAGGACAGGATTGCCTACGAGCAGTACTTC. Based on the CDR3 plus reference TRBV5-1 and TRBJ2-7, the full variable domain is KAGVTQTPRYLIKTRGQQVTLSCSPISGHRSVSWYQQTPGQGLQFLFEYFSETQRNKGNFPGRFSGRQFSNSRSEMNVSTLELGDSALYLCASSQDQDRIAYEQYFGPGTRLTVT.

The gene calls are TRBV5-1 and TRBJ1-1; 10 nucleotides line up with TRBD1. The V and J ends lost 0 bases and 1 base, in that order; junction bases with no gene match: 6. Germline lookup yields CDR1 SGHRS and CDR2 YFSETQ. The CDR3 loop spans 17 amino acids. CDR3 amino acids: CASSLVRTGGRNTEAFF. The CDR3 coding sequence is TGCGCCAGCAGCTTGGTAAGGACAGGGGGTAGGAACACTGAAGCTTTCTTT.

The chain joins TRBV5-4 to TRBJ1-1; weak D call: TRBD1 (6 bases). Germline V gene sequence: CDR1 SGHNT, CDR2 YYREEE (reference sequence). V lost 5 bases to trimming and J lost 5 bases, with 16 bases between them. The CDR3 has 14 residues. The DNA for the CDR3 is TGTGCCAGCAGGAATTGGGGGGGCCGGACTGAAGCTTTCTTT. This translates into CASRNWGGRTEAFF.

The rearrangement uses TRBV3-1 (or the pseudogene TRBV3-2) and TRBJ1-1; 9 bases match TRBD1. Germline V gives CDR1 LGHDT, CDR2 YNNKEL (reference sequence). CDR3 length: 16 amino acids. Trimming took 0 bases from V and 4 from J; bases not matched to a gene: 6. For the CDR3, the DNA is TGTGCCAGCAGCCAAGATAGGGGACAGGGTACCACTGAAGCTTTCTTT. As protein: CASSQDRGQGTTEAFF.

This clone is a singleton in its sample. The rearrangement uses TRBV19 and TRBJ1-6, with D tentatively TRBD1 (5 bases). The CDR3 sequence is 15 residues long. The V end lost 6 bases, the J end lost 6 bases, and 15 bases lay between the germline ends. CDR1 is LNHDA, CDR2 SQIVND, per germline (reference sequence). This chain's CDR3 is CASSQVGGSNSPLHF. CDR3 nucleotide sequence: TGTGCCAGTAGCCAAGTGGGGGGGAGTAATTCACCCCTCCACTTT.

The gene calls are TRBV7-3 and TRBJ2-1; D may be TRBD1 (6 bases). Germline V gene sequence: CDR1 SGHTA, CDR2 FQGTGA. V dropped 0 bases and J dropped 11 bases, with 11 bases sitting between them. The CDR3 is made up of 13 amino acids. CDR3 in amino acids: CASSLTMGTKQFF. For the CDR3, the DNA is TGTGCCAGCAGCTTAACTATGGGGACAAAGCAGTTCTTC.

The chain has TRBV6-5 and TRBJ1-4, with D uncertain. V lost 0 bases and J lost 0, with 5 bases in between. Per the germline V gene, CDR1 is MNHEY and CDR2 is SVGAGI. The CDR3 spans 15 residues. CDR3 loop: CASSYSVTTNEKLFF. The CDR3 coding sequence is TGTGCCAGCAGTTACTCTGTTACAACTAATGAAAAACTGTTTTTT.

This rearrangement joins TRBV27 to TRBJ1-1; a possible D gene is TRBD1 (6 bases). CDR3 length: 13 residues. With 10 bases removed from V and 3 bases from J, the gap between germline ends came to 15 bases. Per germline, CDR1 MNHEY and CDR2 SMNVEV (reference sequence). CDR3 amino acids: CAKIDRSYTEAFF. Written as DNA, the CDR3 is TGTGCCAAAATCGACAGGTCCTACACTGAAGCTTTCTTT.